Listed below are T cell receptor beta chains from one sample, sequenced in a study of blood T cell repertoires in COVID-19. Assay: immunoSEQ multiplex PCR; the TCRdb copy retains only in-frame clones and omits some. The sample consists of about 190,000 clones, around nine tenths of them appearing once. Sequenced input: peripheral blood. The source of these receptors is a woman aged 40 to 50 who had recovered from COVID-19. Each CDR3 is given with its conserved first and last residue. The D gene is left open where the match is weak. The size of a clone is reported for some rows only, either as once, few or many, or as a class for expanded clones.

j_call: TRBJ2-3; d_call: TRBD2; clone_size: -; cdr3_length: 11; v_call: TRBV4-3; cdr3_aa: CASRGGHRQYF; cdr3_nt: TGCGCCAGCCGGGGGGGACACCGTCAGTATTTT
j_call: TRBJ1-4; d_call: -; clone_size: -; cdr3_length: 15; v_call: TRBV27; cdr3_aa: CASSARQAFNEKLFF; cdr3_nt: TGTGCCAGCAGTGCACGACAGGCGTTTAATGAAAAACTGTTTTTT
j_call: TRBJ1-2; d_call: TRBD1; clone_size: once; cdr3_length: 17; v_call: TRBV19; cdr3_aa: CASSIESGTGTNYGYTF; cdr3_nt: TGTGCCAGTAGTATAGAATCCGGGACAGGCACTAACTATGGCTACACCTTC
j_call: TRBJ1-6; d_call: -; clone_size: -; cdr3_length: 14; v_call: TRBV28; cdr3_aa: CASSLWVDNSPLHF; cdr3_nt: TGTGCCAGCAGTTTATGGGTAGATAATTCACCCCTCCACTTT
j_call: TRBJ2-1; d_call: -; clone_size: -; cdr3_length: 15; v_call: TRBV10-3; cdr3_aa: CAISAIGSGYNEQFF; cdr3_nt: TGTGCCATCAGTGCGATAGGGTCGGGGTACAATGAGCAGTTCTTC
j_call: TRBJ2-3; d_call: TRBD2; clone_size: -; cdr3_length: 17; v_call: TRBV5-6; cdr3_aa: CASSRGSSGRVRDTQYF; cdr3_nt: TGTGCCAGCAGTCGGGGGAGTAGCGGGAGGGTCAGAGATACGCAGTATTTT
j_call: TRBJ1-2; d_call: TRBD1; clone_size: -; cdr3_length: 14; v_call: TRBV5-5; cdr3_aa: CASSYTGEAYGYTF; cdr3_nt: TGTGCCAGCAGCTACACAGGGGAGGCCTATGGCTACACCTTC
j_call: TRBJ2-1; d_call: TRBD2; clone_size: once; cdr3_length: 22; v_call: TRBV19; cdr3_aa: CASSIAGFGLAGIENSYNEQFF; cdr3_nt: TGTGCCAGTAGTATTGCGGGGTTCGGGCTAGCGGGCATAGAAAACTCCTACAATGAGCAGTTCTTC
j_call: TRBJ2-7; d_call: TRBD1; clone_size: -; cdr3_length: 15; v_call: TRBV6-6; cdr3_aa: CASSSDGQGVYEQYF; cdr3_nt: TGTGCCAGCAGTTCCGACGGACAGGGAGTATACGAGCAGTACTTC
j_call: TRBJ2-3; d_call: TRBD2; clone_size: -; cdr3_length: 16; v_call: TRBV9; cdr3_aa: CASSVSQALAGGPQYF; cdr3_nt: TGTGCCAGCAGCGTAAGCCAGGCGCTAGCGGGAGGGCCCCAGTATTTT
j_call: TRBJ1-1; d_call: TRBD1; clone_size: -; cdr3_length: 14; v_call: TRBV5-1; cdr3_aa: CASTLGTVKTEAFF; cdr3_nt: TGCGCCAGCACCTTGGGGACAGTCAAAACTGAAGCTTTCTTT
j_call: TRBJ1-6; d_call: TRBD1; clone_size: -; cdr3_length: 14; v_call: TRBV6-5; cdr3_aa: CASSRDRTNSPLHF; cdr3_nt: TGTGCCAGCAGTCGGGACAGAACTAATTCACCCCTCCACTTT
j_call: TRBJ1-3; d_call: TRBD1; clone_size: -; cdr3_length: 21; v_call: TRBV2; cdr3_aa: CASKHYAGQGEIFNSGNTIYF; cdr3_nt: TGTGCCAGCAAACACTACGCGGGACAGGGAGAAATATTTAACTCTGGAAACACCATATATTTT
j_call: TRBJ2-7; d_call: -; clone_size: -; cdr3_length: 12; v_call: TRBV28; cdr3_aa: CASSFYSYEQYF; cdr3_nt: TGTGCCAGCAGTTTTTACTCCTACGAGCAGTACTTC
j_call: TRBJ2-1; d_call: TRBD1; clone_size: -; cdr3_length: 15; v_call: TRBV7-9; cdr3_aa: CASSGPGQAVNEQFF; cdr3_nt: TGTGCCAGCAGCGGCCCGGGACAGGCCGTCAATGAGCAGTTCTTC
j_call: TRBJ1-1; d_call: -; clone_size: -; cdr3_length: 14; v_call: TRBV28; cdr3_aa: CASSLSQTNTEAFF; cdr3_nt: TGTGCCAGCAGTTTATCACAGACGAACACTGAAGCTTTCTTT
j_call: TRBJ2-5; d_call: -; clone_size: -; cdr3_length: 17; v_call: TRBV3-1/TRBV3-2; cdr3_aa: CASSQEVKTRGSATQYF; cdr3_nt: TGTGCCAGCAGCCAAGAGGTGAAGACTAGGGGCAGTGCGACCCAGTACTTC
j_call: TRBJ1-2; d_call: -; clone_size: -; cdr3_length: 18; v_call: TRBV4-1; cdr3_aa: CASSQDSMQALANYGYTF; cdr3_nt: TGCGCCAGCAGCCAAGATAGTATGCAAGCTTTAGCTAACTATGGCTACACCTTC
j_call: TRBJ1-1; d_call: -; clone_size: -; cdr3_length: 13; v_call: TRBV6-5; cdr3_aa: CASRKNGVIKAFF; cdr3_nt: TGTGCCAGCAGAAAAAACGGGGTCATAAAAGCTTTCTTT
j_call: TRBJ1-6; d_call: TRBD1; clone_size: -; cdr3_length: 16; v_call: TRBV19; cdr3_aa: CASSLGQGLSNSPLHF; cdr3_nt: TGTGCCAGTAGCCTAGGACAGGGCTTGTCTAATTCACCCCTCCACTTT
j_call: TRBJ1-5; d_call: -; clone_size: -; cdr3_length: 16; v_call: TRBV10-3; cdr3_aa: CAISEALGQLGQPQHF; cdr3_nt: TGTGCCATCAGTGAGGCCCTAGGACAGCTCGGTCAGCCCCAGCATTTT
j_call: TRBJ1-3; d_call: TRBD1; clone_size: -; cdr3_length: 16; v_call: TRBV2; cdr3_aa: CASSEGTGVSGNTIYF; cdr3_nt: TGTGCCAGCAGTGAAGGTACAGGGGTCTCTGGAAACACCATATATTTT
j_call: TRBJ2-7; d_call: TRBD2; clone_size: -; cdr3_length: 11; v_call: TRBV6-5; cdr3_aa: CADSASGRMYF; cdr3_nt: TGTGCCGACTCGGCTAGCGGGAGAATGTACTTC
j_call: TRBJ2-1; d_call: TRBD2; clone_size: -; cdr3_length: 17; v_call: TRBV4-1; cdr3_aa: CASSQQLSGRAGDEQFF; cdr3_nt: TGCGCCAGCAGCCAACAACTTAGCGGGAGGGCGGGTGATGAGCAGTTCTTC
j_call: TRBJ2-7; d_call: TRBD2; clone_size: -; cdr3_length: 15; v_call: TRBV3-1/TRBV3-2; cdr3_aa: CASSHTSGRAEEQYF; cdr3_nt: TGTGCCAGCAGCCATACTAGCGGGAGGGCCGAAGAGCAGTACTTC
j_call: TRBJ2-7; d_call: TRBD2; clone_size: -; cdr3_length: 13; v_call: TRBV19; cdr3_aa: CASSPGLAGEQYF; cdr3_nt: TGTGCCAGTAGCCCCGGACTAGCGGGAGAGCAGTACTTC
j_call: TRBJ2-5; d_call: TRBD1; clone_size: -; cdr3_length: 14; v_call: TRBV18; cdr3_aa: CASSPGTGTETQYF; cdr3_nt: TGTGCCAGCTCACCGGGGACAGGGACGGAGACCCAGTACTTC
j_call: TRBJ2-1; d_call: TRBD2; clone_size: -; cdr3_length: 15; v_call: TRBV30; cdr3_aa: CAWSGGLAAYNEQFF; cdr3_nt: TGTGCCTGGAGTGGAGGACTAGCGGCTTACAATGAGCAGTTCTTC
j_call: TRBJ1-4; d_call: -; clone_size: -; cdr3_length: 15; v_call: TRBV27; cdr3_aa: CASSPTGPPPGKLFF; cdr3_nt: TGTGCCAGCAGCCCCACAGGGCCTCCTCCTGGAAAACTGTTTTTT
j_call: TRBJ2-2; d_call: TRBD2; clone_size: -; cdr3_length: 14; v_call: TRBV10-2; cdr3_aa: CASGSGVNTGELFF; cdr3_nt: TGCGCCAGCGGTAGCGGGGTGAACACCGGGGAGCTGTTTTTT
j_call: TRBJ2-1; d_call: -; clone_size: -; cdr3_length: 17; v_call: TRBV11-3; cdr3_aa: CASSEKGAGRSSNEQFF; cdr3_nt: TGTGCCAGCAGCGAAAAGGGGGCGGGACGTTCTTCGAATGAGCAGTTCTTC
j_call: TRBJ1-5; d_call: TRBD1; clone_size: -; cdr3_length: 15; v_call: TRBV11-2; cdr3_aa: CASSRGQTHNQPQHF; cdr3_nt: TGTGCCAGCAGCAGGGGACAGACTCACAATCAGCCCCAGCATTTT
j_call: TRBJ2-1; d_call: -; clone_size: -; cdr3_length: 17; v_call: TRBV4-1; cdr3_aa: CASSQEGQPSSYNEQFF; cdr3_nt: TGCGCCAGCAGCCAAGAGGGCCAGCCAAGCTCCTACAATGAGCAGTTCTTC
j_call: TRBJ2-7; d_call: TRBD1; clone_size: once; cdr3_length: 15; v_call: TRBV23-1; cdr3_aa: CASSQNRDSLEEQYF; cdr3_nt: TGCGCCAGCAGTCAAAATCGGGACAGCCTGGAGGAGCAGTACTTC
j_call: TRBJ1-5; d_call: TRBD1; clone_size: -; cdr3_length: 15; v_call: TRBV19; cdr3_aa: CASSSVDRGNQPQHF; cdr3_nt: TGTGCCAGTAGTTCAGTAGACAGGGGCAATCAGCCCCAGCATTTT
j_call: TRBJ1-4; d_call: -; clone_size: -; cdr3_length: 15; v_call: TRBV5-1; cdr3_aa: CASSLTTGTNEKLFF; cdr3_nt: TGCGCCAGCAGCTTAACAACAGGAACTAATGAAAAACTGTTTTTT
j_call: TRBJ2-5; d_call: -; clone_size: -; cdr3_length: 11; v_call: TRBV2; cdr3_aa: CASRAGTGRYF; cdr3_nt: TGTGCCAGCAGGGCGGGGACGGGACGGTACTTC
j_call: TRBJ2-1; d_call: -; clone_size: -; cdr3_length: 14; v_call: TRBV6-6; cdr3_aa: CASSVAESYNEQFF; cdr3_nt: TGTGCCAGCAGTGTAGCGGAGTCCTACAATGAGCAGTTCTTC
j_call: TRBJ1-1; d_call: TRBD1; clone_size: -; cdr3_length: 14; v_call: TRBV6-5; cdr3_aa: CASISGQENTEAFF; cdr3_nt: TGTGCCAGCATTTCAGGACAGGAGAACACTGAAGCTTTCTTT
j_call: TRBJ2-7; d_call: TRBD1; clone_size: -; cdr3_length: 15; v_call: TRBV10-3; cdr3_aa: CAISAGPGQIYEQYF; cdr3_nt: TGTGCCATCAGTGCCGGACCGGGACAGATTTACGAGCAGTACTTC
j_call: TRBJ2-1; d_call: TRBD2; clone_size: -; cdr3_length: 14; v_call: TRBV29-1; cdr3_aa: CSVGSRLAGGEQFF; cdr3_nt: TGCAGCGTCGGGTCTCGACTAGCGGGAGGTGAGCAGTTCTTC
j_call: TRBJ2-2; d_call: -; clone_size: -; cdr3_length: 15; v_call: TRBV28; cdr3_aa: CASFNAGPGTGELFF; cdr3_nt: TGTGCCAGCTTCAACGCGGGGCCGGGCACCGGGGAGCTGTTTTTT